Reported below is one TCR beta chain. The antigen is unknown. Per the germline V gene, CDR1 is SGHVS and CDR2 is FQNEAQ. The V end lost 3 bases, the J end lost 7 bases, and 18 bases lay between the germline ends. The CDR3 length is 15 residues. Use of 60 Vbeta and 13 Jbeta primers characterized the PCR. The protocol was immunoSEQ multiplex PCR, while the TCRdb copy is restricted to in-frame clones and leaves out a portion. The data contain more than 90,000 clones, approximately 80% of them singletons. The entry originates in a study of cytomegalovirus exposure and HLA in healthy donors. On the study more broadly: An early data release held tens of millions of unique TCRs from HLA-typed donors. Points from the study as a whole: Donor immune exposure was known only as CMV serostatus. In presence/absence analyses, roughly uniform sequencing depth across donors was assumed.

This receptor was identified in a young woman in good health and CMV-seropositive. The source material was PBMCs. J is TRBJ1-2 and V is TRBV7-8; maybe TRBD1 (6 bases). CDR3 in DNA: TGTGCCAGCAGCTTCGAATGGCAGGGGTTTAGTGGCTACACCTTC. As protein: CASSFEWQGFSGYTF.